These T cell receptor beta chains were read from a single sample in a study of cytomegalovirus exposure and HLA in healthy donors. The table came from immunoSEQ multiplex PCR; TCRdb's copy has only in-frame clones and leaves some out. The sample consists of fewer than 250,000 clones, 70% to 80% of them appearing once. Material: PBMCs. Every receptor here comes from a male donor in good health and CMV-seropositive. Each CDR3 is given with its conserved first and last residue. Fields, in order: CDR3 DNA, CDR3 protein, V gene, J gene, clone size, D gene. The D gene is left open where the match is weak. A clone size is listed for some rows: how often the clone was seen (once, few, many), or a class if it is expanded.

CDR3nt: TGTGCCAGCAAGGCACTTTCGGGGTCTGAATACACAGATACGCAGTATTTT
CDR3aa: CASKALSGSEYTDTQYF
v_gene: TRBV7-9
j_gene: TRBJ2-3
abundance: NA
d_gene: NA

CDR3nt: TGTGCCAGCAGCCTCTCCCAGGGCCAAGCTAACTATGGCTACACCTTC
CDR3aa: CASSLSQGQANYGYTF
v_gene: TRBV9
j_gene: TRBJ1-2
abundance: NA
d_gene: NA

CDR3nt: TGTGCCAGCAGCCCCCTATCTTCCGCACACTATGGCTACACCTTC
CDR3aa: CASSPLSSAHYGYTF
v_gene: TRBV14
j_gene: TRBJ1-2
abundance: NA
d_gene: NA

CDR3nt: TGTGCCAGCAGCCGAACAGGGTTGAAAGAGACCCAGTACTTC
CDR3aa: CASSRTGLKETQYF
v_gene: TRBV2
j_gene: TRBJ2-5
abundance: NA
d_gene: NA

CDR3nt: TGTGCCAGCAGCCAGAACACAGGGAGGGGAAGCTCCTACGAGCAGTACTTC
CDR3aa: CASSQNTGRGSSYEQYF
v_gene: TRBV4-2
j_gene: TRBJ2-7
abundance: NA
d_gene: NA

CDR3nt: TGTGCCAGCGGGCCGACCTACAAGGGGGGGAGCAATCAGCCCCAGCATTTT
CDR3aa: CASGPTYKGGSNQPQHF
v_gene: TRBV28
j_gene: TRBJ1-5
abundance: NA
d_gene: NA

CDR3nt: TGTGCCAGCAGCTTAGCGAGACAGTTAAACACTGAAGCTTTCTTT
CDR3aa: CASSLARQLNTEAFF
v_gene: TRBV7-9
j_gene: TRBJ1-1
abundance: NA
d_gene: NA

CDR3nt: TGTGCCAGTAGTATAGTAGGTTGGGACAGGAACTATGGCTACACCTTC
CDR3aa: CASSIVGWDRNYGYTF
v_gene: TRBV19
j_gene: TRBJ1-2
abundance: NA
d_gene: TRBD1

CDR3nt: TGTGCCTGGACCTGGGCGGCCAAAAACATTCAGTACTTC
CDR3aa: CAWTWAAKNIQYF
v_gene: TRBV30
j_gene: TRBJ2-4
abundance: NA
d_gene: NA

CDR3nt: TGTGCCAGCAGCGTAGATTCGGGCCGGACTAGCGGTTTTACTAGCTCCTACAATGAGCAGTTCTTC
CDR3aa: CASSVDSGRTSGFTSSYNEQFF
v_gene: TRBV9
j_gene: TRBJ2-1
abundance: NA
d_gene: TRBD2

CDR3nt: TGTGCCAGCAGTTTATCGGCGGGGGCTGAAGCTTTCTTT
CDR3aa: CASSLSAGAEAFF
v_gene: TRBV27
j_gene: TRBJ1-1
abundance: NA
d_gene: NA

CDR3nt: TGTGCCAGCAGTGCCAGGGTGAGCATTCAGTACTTC
CDR3aa: CASSARVSIQYF
v_gene: TRBV28
j_gene: TRBJ2-4
abundance: once
d_gene: NA

CDR3nt: TGTGCCAGCAGACAGGGGGCAAGCGGAGGCTACACCTTC
CDR3aa: CASRQGASGGYTF
v_gene: TRBV5-8
j_gene: TRBJ1-2
abundance: NA
d_gene: TRBD1

CDR3nt: TGTGCCAGCAGCGGATCAGCGGGGACCTACAATGAGCAGTTCTTC
CDR3aa: CASSGSAGTYNEQFF
v_gene: TRBV11-2
j_gene: TRBJ2-1
abundance: NA
d_gene: TRBD2

CDR3nt: TGTGCCAGCAGCCTGATGGTGCGGGGGGCGGGGGAGCAGTACTTC
CDR3aa: CASSLMVRGAGEQYF
v_gene: TRBV2
j_gene: TRBJ2-7
abundance: NA
d_gene: TRBD2

CDR3nt: TGTGCCAGCAGCTTAGCGTGGGGACAGGCGATCTATGGCTACACCTTC
CDR3aa: CASSLAWGQAIYGYTF
v_gene: TRBV7-2
j_gene: TRBJ1-2
abundance: NA
d_gene: TRBD1

CDR3nt: TGTGCCAGCTCACCCGGGACAGGGGGCGTAGATACGCAGTATTTT
CDR3aa: CASSPGTGGVDTQYF
v_gene: TRBV18
j_gene: TRBJ2-3
abundance: NA
d_gene: TRBD1

CDR3nt: TGTGCCAGCAGCTTAGGGAGGGGGCAAAGCTACGAGCAGTACTTC
CDR3aa: CASSLGRGQSYEQYF
v_gene: TRBV7-2
j_gene: TRBJ2-7
abundance: NA
d_gene: NA

CDR3nt: TGTGCCAGCAGCCCCCTTGGGGGGACTCGCCAAGAGACCCAGTACTTC
CDR3aa: CASSPLGGTRQETQYF
v_gene: TRBV7-3
j_gene: TRBJ2-5
abundance: NA
d_gene: NA

CDR3nt: TGTGCCAGCAGCGTTTCAGCAGGGGTTAATGCTGAAGCTTTCTTT
CDR3aa: CASSVSAGVNAEAFF
v_gene: TRBV9
j_gene: TRBJ1-1
abundance: NA
d_gene: NA

CDR3nt: TGTGCCAGCTCACCCGGACAGGGCTCCTACGAGCAGTACTTC
CDR3aa: CASSPGQGSYEQYF
v_gene: TRBV18
j_gene: TRBJ2-7
abundance: once
d_gene: TRBD1